The clone carrying this T cell receptor (beta chain) showed up just a few times. Its cognate antigen is unknown. Generated by immunoSEQ multiplex PCR, the TCRdb table keeps only in-frame clones and is missing some. The data show 65,000 or so clones, 82% seen once. The sample is drawn from a study of OX40 agonist ivuxolimab in advanced cancers. General observations from the study: Partial responders treated at 0.1-3.0 mg/kg exhibited clonal expansion among the lowest measured.

Trimming took off 3 bases at V and 1 base at J, with 6 bases between the two ends. Germline V CDR1 and CDR2: SEHNR, FQNEAQ (reference sequence). This CDR3 has 13 amino acids. The chain is built from TRBV7-9 and TRBJ1-1; no clear D. Sequenced material: CD4+ or CD8+ T cells sorted from blood, taken in a trial of the OX40 agonist ivuxolimab. This clonotype was obtained from an adult with an advanced solid tumor such as melanoma, head and neck, liver or kidney cancer. The CDR3 sequence: CASSLTPNTEAFF. CDR3 coding DNA: TGTGCCAGCAGCTTGACCCCGAACACTGAAGCTTTCTTT. Supplemented by reference TRBV7-9 and TRBJ1-1, the full variable domain reads DTGVSQNPRHKITKRGQNVTFRCDPISEHNRLYWYRQTLGQGPEFLTYFQNEAQLEKSRLLSDRFSAERPKGSFSTLEIQRTEQGDSAMYLCASSLTPNTEAFFGQGTRLTVV.